Presented here are 13 T cell receptor beta chains from one specimen sequenced in a study of control samples from healthy donors and cancer patients. The repertoire was sequenced with immunoSEQ multiplex PCR; TCRdb's copy has only in-frame clones and lacks some. This table has 150,000 to 200,000 clones, approximately 94% appearing once. The specimen was blood. The receptor source for this set is a young man in good health.

This chain joins TRBV5-5 and TRBJ2-3; D possibly matches TRBD1 or TRBD2 (5 bases each). From germline, CDR1 is SGHKS and CDR2 YYEKEE (reference sequence). V was trimmed by 0 bases and J by 5 bases, leaving 10 bases between them. This CDR3 region has 14 residues. CDR3 coding DNA: TGTGCCAGCAGCTTGGGGGGGAGAGGAGATACGCAGTATTTT. Amino acids: CASSLGGRGDTQYF.

The V and J genes are TRBV7-3 and TRBJ2-5; D call uncertain. V was trimmed by 1 base and J by 1 base, leaving 7 bases between them. CDR3 size: 14 residues. The germline V gene encodes CDR1 SGHTA and CDR2 FQGTGA. CDR3 nucleotides: TGTGCCAGCAGCTTAATTCCGGGCCAAGAGACCCAGTACTTC. It yields the protein CASSLIPGQETQYF. The full variable domain, rest sourced from reference TRBV7-3 and TRBJ2-5, is GAGVSQTPSNKVTEKGKYVELRCDPISGHTALYWYRQSLGQGPEFLIYFQGTGAADDSGLPNDRFFAVRPEGSVSTLKIQRTERGDSAVYLCASSLIPGQETQYFGPGTRLLVL.

The rearrangement links TRBV5-5 to TRBJ2-2; D unresolved. Germline-derived CDR1 and CDR2 are SGHKS and YYEKEE (reference sequence). This CDR3 comprises 15 residues. The V and J ends lost 4 bases and 0 bases respectively, with 10 bases between them. The CDR3 is CASSPRGANTGELFF. CDR3 sequence (DNA): TGTGCCAGCAGCCCTCGCGGCGCGAACACCGGGGAGCTGTTTTTT.

The chain combines TRBV28 with TRBJ2-7; 8 bases fit TRBD1. V gave up 6 bases and J gave up 1 base; unmatched junction bases: 8. The CDR3 totals 15 residues. Germline values: CDR1 MDHEN, CDR2 SYDVKM. The DNA for the CDR3 is TGTGCCAGCAGGGGACAGGATATCTTATCCTACGAGCAGTACTTC. This translates into CASRGQDILSYEQYF.

This chain links TRBV18 with TRBJ1-4; no reliable D call. Trimming left V 1 base short and J 3 bases short, with 9 bases between. The germline V gene has CDR1 KGHSH and CDR2 LQKENI. This CDR3 has 15 amino acids. The CDR3 loop is CASSPQQGSNEKLFF. The CDR3, as DNA: TGTGCCAGCTCACCACAGCAAGGATCTAATGAAAAACTGTTTTTT.

The chain is built from TRBV7-2 and TRBJ1-2; D perhaps matches TRBD1 (5 bases). Trimming took 3 bases from V and 7 from J, leaving 12 bases between them. The germline CDR1 and CDR2 sequences are SGHTA and FQGNSA. The CDR3 is made up of 13 amino acids. This chain's CDR3 is CASSLGPKGGYTF. The CDR3 DNA is TGTGCCAGCAGCTTGGGACCGAAGGGTGGCTACACCTTC.

The rearrangement uses TRBV3-1 (or the pseudogene TRBV3-2) and TRBJ2-2; 9 nucleotides agree with TRBD2. The CDR3 sequence is 16 residues long. V lost 1 base and J lost 6; bases outside the gene matches: 6. The germline V gene encodes CDR1 LGHDT and CDR2 YNNKEL (reference sequence). CDR3 DNA sequence: TGTGCCAGCAGCCAAGTGCGGGGGGGCTCTTCCGGGGAGCTGTTTTTT. Translating it yields CASSQVRGGSSGELFF.

The chain has TRBV5-4 and TRBJ2-7, with TRBD1 matching over 7 bases. The CDR3 loop spans 13 amino acids. V shed 4 bases, J shed 3 bases, and the junction held 4 bases outside the gene matches. In germline, CDR1 is SGHNT, CDR2 YYREEE (reference sequence). The CDR3 nucleotides are TGTGCCAGCAGCCCCTGGGACAGCTACGAGCAGTACTTC. Protein: CASSPWDSYEQYF.

The chain couples TRBV20-1 to TRBJ2-7, with 9 bases that match TRBD2. V shed 3 bases, J shed 4 bases, and the junction held 7 bases outside the gene matches. This CDR3 contains 14 residues. Germline V gene data show CDR1 as DFQATT and CDR2 as SNEGSKA (reference sequence). The CDR3 nucleotides are TGCAGTGCTAGTGGGCGGGAGGGTATTTACGAGCAGTACTTC. Translated, it gives CSASGREGIYEQYF.

The chain uses TRBV2 and TRBJ1-2; D remains unclear. Germline CDR1 is SNHLY and CDR2 is FYNNEI. The CDR3 runs 13 residues. V lost 2 bases to trimming and J lost 7 bases, with 11 bases between them. The CDR3 sequence: CASSESGRGGYTF. In DNA form, the CDR3 reads TGTGCCAGCAGTGAAAGCGGACGGGGTGGCTACACCTTC.

The chain has TRBV6-6 and TRBJ2-7; 8 bases fit TRBD1. Germline V gives CDR1 MNHNY, CDR2 SVGAGI (reference sequence). The V and J ends lost 6 bases and 3 bases, in that order; junction bases with no gene match: 7. This CDR3 spans 14 amino acids. CDR3 loop: CASSDRGAVYEQYF. The DNA for the CDR3 is TGTGCCAGCAGCGACAGGGGCGCAGTCTACGAGCAGTACTTC.

This clone was recorded only once. The V gene is TRBV11-2, the J gene TRBJ2-3; no clear D gene. There are 12 residues in the CDR3. CDR1 is SGHAT, CDR2 FQNNGV, per germline. Trimming removed 4 bases from V and 4 bases from J, with 6 bases in between. In DNA form, the CDR3 reads TGTGCCAGCAGCTCCCTTTCAGATACGCAGTATTTT. Protein: CASSSLSDTQYF.

This chain uses TRBV28 with TRBJ1-1; possible D gene TRBD1, 6 bases. The CDR3 extends over 14 amino acids. Trimming pared 5 bases from V and 5 bases from J, leaving 15 bases between. Per the germline V gene, CDR1 is MDHEN and CDR2 is SYDVKM. As DNA, the CDR3 is TGTGCCAGCAGTGGGGGGAACAGGGTAACTGAAGCTTTCTTT. It specifies CASSGGNRVTEAFF.